These T cell receptor beta chains were read from a single sample in a study of blood T cell repertoires in COVID-19. Repertoires were generated with immunoSEQ multiplex PCR, while TCRdb's copy carries only in-frame clones and drops some. The sample shows fewer than 500,000 clones, over 75% of them seen only once. Material: PBMCs or T cells enriched from blood (not recorded which). The origin of the receptors is a woman under 40 with acute COVID-19. CDR3s include the opening cysteine and the closing phenylalanine or tryptophan. D genes are given only for firm matches.

j_gene: TRBJ2-7; v_gene: TRBV24-1; d_gene: TRBD1; CDR3aa: CATSEADRGSFYEQYF; CDR3nt: TGTGCCACCAGTGAGGCCGACAGGGGTAGCTTCTACGAGCAGTACTTC
j_gene: TRBJ1-6; v_gene: TRBV6-1; d_gene: TRBD1; CDR3aa: CASSEVQGSSPLHF; CDR3nt: TGTGCCAGCAGTGAAGTACAGGGGTCTTCACCCCTCCACTTT
j_gene: TRBJ2-7; v_gene: TRBV18; d_gene: TRBD1; CDR3aa: CASSRDRAYEQYF; CDR3nt: TGTGCCAGCTCACGGGACAGGGCCTACGAGCAGTACTTC
j_gene: TRBJ2-3; v_gene: TRBV6-5; d_gene: NA; CDR3aa: CATVAGASTQYF; CDR3nt: TGTGCCACCGTGGCGGGGGCTAGTACGCAGTATTTT
j_gene: TRBJ1-4; v_gene: TRBV9; d_gene: TRBD1; CDR3aa: CASSPKGGTGLPTNEKLFF; CDR3nt: TGTGCCAGCAGCCCAAAGGGCGGGACAGGCCTTCCAACTAATGAAAAACTGTTTTTT
j_gene: TRBJ1-6; v_gene: TRBV30; d_gene: TRBD1; CDR3aa: CAWSAEQGAAPLHF; CDR3nt: TGTGCCTGGAGTGCAGAACAGGGGGCGGCACCCCTCCACTTT
j_gene: TRBJ1-2; v_gene: TRBV2; d_gene: NA; CDR3aa: CASSENEGFNYGYTF; CDR3nt: TGTGCCAGCAGTGAGAACGAGGGATTTAACTATGGCTACACCTTC
j_gene: TRBJ2-7; v_gene: TRBV5-1; d_gene: NA; CDR3aa: CASSGGQGAYEQYF; CDR3nt: TGCGCCAGCAGCGGGGGGCAGGGGGCCTACGAGCAGTACTTC
j_gene: TRBJ1-6; v_gene: TRBV2; d_gene: TRBD1; CDR3aa: CASSGGTAYNSPLHF; CDR3nt: TGTGCCAGCAGTGGGGGGACAGCTTATAATTCACCCCTCCACTTT
j_gene: TRBJ1-5; v_gene: TRBV7-9; d_gene: TRBD1; CDR3aa: CASSFEGQYSNQPQHF; CDR3nt: TGTGCCAGCAGCTTCGAGGGACAGTATAGCAATCAGCCCCAGCATTTT
j_gene: TRBJ2-2; v_gene: TRBV19; d_gene: NA; CDR3aa: CASSWAGKNTGELFF; CDR3nt: TGTGCCAGTAGTTGGGCAGGGAAGAACACCGGGGAGCTGTTTTTT
j_gene: TRBJ1-2; v_gene: TRBV6-5; d_gene: TRBD1; CDR3aa: CASSYAQGAQSYGYTF; CDR3nt: TGTGCCAGCAGTTACGCCCAGGGGGCGCAGAGCTATGGCTACACCTTC
j_gene: TRBJ1-6; v_gene: TRBV5-1; d_gene: NA; CDR3aa: CASSLTGHDNSPLHF; CDR3nt: TGCGCCAGCAGCTTGACAGGGCACGATAATTCACCCCTCCACTTT
j_gene: TRBJ2-3; v_gene: TRBV3-1/TRBV3-2; d_gene: TRBD2; CDR3aa: CASSRRTSGASTDTQYF; CDR3nt: TGTGCCAGCAGCCGCCGGACTAGCGGGGCAAGCACAGATACGCAGTATTTT
j_gene: TRBJ2-7; v_gene: TRBV7-9; d_gene: NA; CDR3aa: CASSLYRGTGYEQYF; CDR3nt: TGTGCCAGCAGCTTATATCGGGGGACGGGCTACGAGCAGTACTTC
j_gene: TRBJ1-2; v_gene: TRBV6-5; d_gene: NA; CDR3aa: CASSPGTRGYTF; CDR3nt: TGTGCCAGCAGCCCGGGGACAAGGGGCTACACCTTC